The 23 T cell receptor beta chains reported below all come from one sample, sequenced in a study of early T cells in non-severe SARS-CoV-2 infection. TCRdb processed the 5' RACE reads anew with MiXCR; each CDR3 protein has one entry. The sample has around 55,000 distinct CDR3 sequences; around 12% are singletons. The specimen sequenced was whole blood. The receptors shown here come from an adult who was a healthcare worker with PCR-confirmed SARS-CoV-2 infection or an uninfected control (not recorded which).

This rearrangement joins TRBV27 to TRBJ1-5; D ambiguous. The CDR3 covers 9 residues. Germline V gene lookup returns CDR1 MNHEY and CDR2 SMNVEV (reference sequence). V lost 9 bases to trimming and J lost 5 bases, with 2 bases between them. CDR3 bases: TGTGCCAGTGATCAGCCCCAGCATTTT. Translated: CASDQPQHF.

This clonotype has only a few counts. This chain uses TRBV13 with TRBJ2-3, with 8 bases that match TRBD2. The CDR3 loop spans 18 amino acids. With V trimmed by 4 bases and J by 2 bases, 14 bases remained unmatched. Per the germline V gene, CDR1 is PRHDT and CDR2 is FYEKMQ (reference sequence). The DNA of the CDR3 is TGTGCCAGCAGCTCCAATCCGGGGGGGCATGGAGCCACAGATACGCAGTATTTT. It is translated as CASSSNPGGHGATDTQYF.

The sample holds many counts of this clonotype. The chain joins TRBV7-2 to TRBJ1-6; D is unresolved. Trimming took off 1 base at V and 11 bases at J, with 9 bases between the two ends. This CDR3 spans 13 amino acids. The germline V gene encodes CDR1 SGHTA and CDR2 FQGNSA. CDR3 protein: CASSLGVVTPLHF. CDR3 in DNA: TGTGCCAGCAGCTTAGGTGTGGTTACACCCCTCCACTTT.

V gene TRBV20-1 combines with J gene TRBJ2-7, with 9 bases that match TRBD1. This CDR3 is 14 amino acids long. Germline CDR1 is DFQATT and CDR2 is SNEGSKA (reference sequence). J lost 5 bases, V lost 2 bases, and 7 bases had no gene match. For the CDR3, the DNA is TGCAGTGCTAGAAGCCGGACAGGGGTTAACGAGCAGTACTTC. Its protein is CSARSRTGVNEQYF.

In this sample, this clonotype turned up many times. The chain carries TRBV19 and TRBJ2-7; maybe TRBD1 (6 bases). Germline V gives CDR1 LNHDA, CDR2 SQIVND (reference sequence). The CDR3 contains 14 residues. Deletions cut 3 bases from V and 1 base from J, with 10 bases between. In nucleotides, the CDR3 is TGTGCCAGTAGTATGGAGGACAGATCCTACGAGCAGTACTTC. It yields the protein CASSMEDRSYEQYF. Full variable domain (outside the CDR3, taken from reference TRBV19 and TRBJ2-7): DGGITQSPKYLFRKEGQNVTLSCEQNLNHDAMYWYRQDPGQGLRLIYYSQIVNDFQKGDIAEGYSVSREKKESFPLTVTSAQKNPTAFYLCASSMEDRSYEQYFGPGTRLTVT.

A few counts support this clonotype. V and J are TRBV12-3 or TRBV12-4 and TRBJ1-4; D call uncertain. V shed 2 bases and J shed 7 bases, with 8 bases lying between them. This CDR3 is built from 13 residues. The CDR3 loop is CASSLWRGEKLFF. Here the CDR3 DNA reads TGTGCCAGCAGTTTATGGCGGGGTGAAAAACTGTTTTTT.

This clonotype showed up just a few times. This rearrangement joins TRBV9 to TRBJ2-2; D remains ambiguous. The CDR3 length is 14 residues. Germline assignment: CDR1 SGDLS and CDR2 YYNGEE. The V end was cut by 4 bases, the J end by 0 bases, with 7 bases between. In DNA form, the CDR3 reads TGTGCCAGCAGCTCCCAGGCGAACACCGGGGAGCTGTTTTTT. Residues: CASSSQANTGELFF.

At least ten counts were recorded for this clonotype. CDR3 in amino acids: CAISLDSRNTIYF. The CDR3 DNA reads as TGTGCCATCAGCCTGGACAGCCGAAACACCATATATTTT. J is TRBJ1-3 and V is TRBV10-3; possibly TRBD1 for D (6 bases). The CDR3 totals 13 residues. The germline V and J ends were trimmed by 6 bases and 5 bases, with 11 bases remaining between them. CDR1 is ENHRY, CDR2 SYGVKD, per germline.

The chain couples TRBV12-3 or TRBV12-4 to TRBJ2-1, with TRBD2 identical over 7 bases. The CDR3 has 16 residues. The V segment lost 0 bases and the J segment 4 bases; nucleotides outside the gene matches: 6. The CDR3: CASSLAPLAAYNEQFF. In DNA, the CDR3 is TGTGCCAGCAGTTTAGCGCCTCTAGCGGCATACAATGAGCAGTTCTTC.

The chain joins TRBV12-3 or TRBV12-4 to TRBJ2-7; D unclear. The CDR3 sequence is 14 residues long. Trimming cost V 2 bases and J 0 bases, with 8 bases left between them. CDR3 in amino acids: CASSLLGDSYEQYF. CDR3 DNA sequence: TGTGCCAGCAGTTTACTGGGTGACTCCTACGAGCAGTACTTC.

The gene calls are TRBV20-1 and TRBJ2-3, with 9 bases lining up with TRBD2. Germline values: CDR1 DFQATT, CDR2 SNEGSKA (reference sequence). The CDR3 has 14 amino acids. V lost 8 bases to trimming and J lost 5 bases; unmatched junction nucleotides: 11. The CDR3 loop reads CSSDAGGPGDTQYF. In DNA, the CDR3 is TGCAGTTCAGACGCGGGGGGGCCGGGAGATACGCAGTATTTT.

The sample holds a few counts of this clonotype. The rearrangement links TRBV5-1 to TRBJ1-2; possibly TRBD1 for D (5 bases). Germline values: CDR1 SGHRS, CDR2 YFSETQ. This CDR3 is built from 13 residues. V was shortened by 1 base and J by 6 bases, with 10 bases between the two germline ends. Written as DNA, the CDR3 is TGCGCCAGCAGCTTGAAAACAGGAGATGGCTACACCTTC. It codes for CASSLKTGDGYTF.

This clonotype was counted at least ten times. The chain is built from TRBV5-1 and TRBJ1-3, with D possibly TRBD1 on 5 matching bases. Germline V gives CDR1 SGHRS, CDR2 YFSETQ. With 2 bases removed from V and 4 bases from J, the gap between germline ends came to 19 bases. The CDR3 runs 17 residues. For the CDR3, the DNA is TGCGCCAGCAGCTTCGGGGGTACAAGTACGGCCGGAAACACCATATATTTT. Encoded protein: CASSFGGTSTAGNTIYF. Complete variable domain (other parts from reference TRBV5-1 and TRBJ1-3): KAGVTQTPRYLIKTRGQQVTLSCSPISGHRSVSWYQQTPGQGLQFLFEYFSETQRNKGNFPGRFSGRQFSNSRSEMNVSTLELGDSALYLCASSFGGTSTAGNTIYFGEGSWLTVV.

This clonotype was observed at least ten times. CDR3 amino acids: CASSPTGSNQPQHF. The DNA of the CDR3 is TGTGCCAGCAGCCCGACGGGGAGCAATCAGCCCCAGCATTTT. The chain combines TRBV11-2 with TRBJ1-5; D is undetermined. V was clipped by 5 bases and J by 1 base, with 9 bases between them. From germline, CDR1 is SGHAT and CDR2 FQNNGV. This CDR3 is 14 amino acids long.

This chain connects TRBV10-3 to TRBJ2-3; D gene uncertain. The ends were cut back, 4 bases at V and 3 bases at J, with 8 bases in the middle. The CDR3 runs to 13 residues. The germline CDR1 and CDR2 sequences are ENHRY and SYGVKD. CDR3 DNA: TGTGCCATCAGTGTGGCCGGAACAGATACGCAGTATTTT. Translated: CAISVAGTDTQYF.

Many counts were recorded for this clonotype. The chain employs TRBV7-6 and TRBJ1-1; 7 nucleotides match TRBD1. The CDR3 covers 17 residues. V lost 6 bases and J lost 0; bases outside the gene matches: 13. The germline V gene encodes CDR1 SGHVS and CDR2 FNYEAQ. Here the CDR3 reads CASSPLRTGNLNTEAFF. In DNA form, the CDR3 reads TGTGCCAGCAGTCCTCTTCGGACAGGAAATTTGAACACTGAAGCTTTCTTT.

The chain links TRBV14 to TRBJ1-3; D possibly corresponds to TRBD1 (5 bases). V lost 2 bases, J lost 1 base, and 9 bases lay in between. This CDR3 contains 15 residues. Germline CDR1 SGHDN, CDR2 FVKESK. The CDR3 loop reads CASSQLGVSGNTIYF. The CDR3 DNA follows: TGTGCCAGCAGCCAATTAGGGGTTTCTGGAAACACCATATATTTT. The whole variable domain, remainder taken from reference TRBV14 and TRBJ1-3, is EAGVTQFPSHSVIEKGQTVTLRCDPISGHDNLYWYRRVMGKEIKFLLHFVKESKQDESGMPNNRFLAERTGGTYSTLKVQPAELEDSGVYFCASSQLGVSGNTIYFGEGSWLTVV.

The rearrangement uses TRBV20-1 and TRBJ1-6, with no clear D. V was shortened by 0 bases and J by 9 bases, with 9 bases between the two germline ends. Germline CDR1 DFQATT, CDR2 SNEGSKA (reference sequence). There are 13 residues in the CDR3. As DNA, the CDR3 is TGCAGTGCTAGAGATCCCCTATTTTCACCCCTCCACTTT. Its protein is CSARDPLFSPLHF.

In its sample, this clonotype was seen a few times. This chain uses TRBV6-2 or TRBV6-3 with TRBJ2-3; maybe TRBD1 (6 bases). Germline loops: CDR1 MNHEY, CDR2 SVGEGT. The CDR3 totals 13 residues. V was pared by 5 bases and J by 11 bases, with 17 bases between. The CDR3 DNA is TGTGCCAGCAGTGTAACCGGGACAAATAAGCAGTATTTT. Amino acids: CASSVTGTNKQYF.

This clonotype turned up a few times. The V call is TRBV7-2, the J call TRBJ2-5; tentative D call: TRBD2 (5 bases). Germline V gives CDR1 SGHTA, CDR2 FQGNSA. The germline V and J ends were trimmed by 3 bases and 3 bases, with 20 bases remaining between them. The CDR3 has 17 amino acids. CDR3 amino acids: CASSFDSPLRVKETQYF. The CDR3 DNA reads TGTGCCAGCAGCTTCGACTCCCCATTGCGGGTAAAAGAGACCCAGTACTTC.

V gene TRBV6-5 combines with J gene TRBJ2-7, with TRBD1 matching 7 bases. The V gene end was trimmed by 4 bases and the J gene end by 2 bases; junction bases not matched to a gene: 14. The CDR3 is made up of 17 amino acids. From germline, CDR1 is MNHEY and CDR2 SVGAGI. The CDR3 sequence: CASSSRVTGAATYEQYF. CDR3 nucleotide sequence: TGTGCCAGCAGTTCCCGGGTCACAGGGGCTGCAACCTACGAGCAGTACTTC.

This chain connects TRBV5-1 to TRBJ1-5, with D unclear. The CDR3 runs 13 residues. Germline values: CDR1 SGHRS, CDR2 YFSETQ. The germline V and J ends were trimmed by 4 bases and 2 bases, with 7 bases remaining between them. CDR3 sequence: CASSVGGNQPQHF. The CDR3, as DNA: TGCGCCAGCAGCGTGGGAGGCAATCAGCCCCAGCATTTT.

The CDR3 sequence is CASSLGQGPDEQYF. In DNA form, the CDR3 reads TGTGCCAGCAGCTTAGGACAGGGTCCCGACGAGCAGTACTTC. V gene TRBV7-2 combines with J gene TRBJ2-7; 7 bases fit TRBD1. The CDR3 extends over 14 amino acids. V lost 1 base, J lost 5 bases, and 5 bases stayed unmatched. Germline V lookup: CDR1 SGHTA, CDR2 FQGNSA. Based on the CDR3 plus reference TRBV7-2 and TRBJ2-7, the full variable domain is GAGVSQSPSNKVTEKGKDVELRCDPISGHTALYWYRQSLGQGLEFLIYFQGNSAPDKSGLPSDRFSAERTGGSVSTLTIQRTQQEDSAVYLCASSLGQGPDEQYFGPGTRLTVT.